This TCR beta chain was documented in a study of blood T cell repertoires in COVID-19. Overall study context: The study drew acute and convalescent COVID-19 samples from the United States, Italy and Spain. Sample material is recorded as cDNA or gDNA derived from T cells, B-cell-depleted T cells, or PBMCs.

CDR3 length: 15 amino acids. Trimming at V came to 1 base and at J to 3 bases, leaving 5 bases not matched to a gene. CDR1 and CDR2 (germline): SEHNR, FQNEAQ (reference sequence). Participants spanned ages about 18 to 100 years and resided in about two dozen US areas. Original processing notes: Amplification from reference gene primers served as the basis for estimated nucleated cell counts. Assay: immunoSEQ multiplex PCR; the TCRdb copy retains only in-frame clones and omits some. The D gene and trimming were derived from the DNA, and the V and J assignments and clone size from that table. The table records approximately 260,000 clones, roughly four fifths of them present only once.

This clonotype originated in a man aged 30 to 39 with acute COVID-19. The chain has TRBV7-9 and TRBJ2-5; 7 nucleotides line up with TRBD2. The sample consisted of PBMCs or T cells enriched from blood (not recorded which). The CDR3 loop reads CASSLVPSGEETQYF. CDR3 nucleotides: TGTGCCAGCAGCTTAGTTCCTAGCGGCGAAGAGACCCAGTACTTC.